The T cell receptor (beta chain) described here comes from a study of blood T cell repertoires in COVID-19. Study-level information: Samples representing acute and convalescent COVID-19 were sourced from the United States, Italy and Spain. PBMCs, B-cell-depleted T cells, or T cells were the source of the cDNA or gDNA that made up the material.

How the authors handled the data: Amplification from reference gene primers served as the basis for estimated nucleated cell counts. Clones were read by immunoSEQ multiplex PCR, and TCRdb kept only the in-frame ones, dropping some. The V and J calls and clone size are taken from that table; D and trimming were inferred from the DNA. This table holds around 70,000 clones, 70% to 90% found once. The germline CDR1 and CDR2 sequences are LGHDT and YNNKEL (reference sequence). CDR3 length: 15 residues. Between the trimmed V and J ends, which lost 6 bases and 1 base, there was a span of 12 bases. The chain is built from TRBV3-1 (or the pseudogene TRBV3-2) and TRBJ2-2; D is perhaps TRBD2 (6 bases). Sequenced input: peripheral blood. The sequence derives from a woman older than 75 with active or convalescent COVID-19. CDR3 sequence: CASSRGLVNTGELFF. In DNA form, the CDR3 reads TGTGCCAGCAGTAGGGGACTTGTGAACACCGGGGAGCTGTTTTTT.